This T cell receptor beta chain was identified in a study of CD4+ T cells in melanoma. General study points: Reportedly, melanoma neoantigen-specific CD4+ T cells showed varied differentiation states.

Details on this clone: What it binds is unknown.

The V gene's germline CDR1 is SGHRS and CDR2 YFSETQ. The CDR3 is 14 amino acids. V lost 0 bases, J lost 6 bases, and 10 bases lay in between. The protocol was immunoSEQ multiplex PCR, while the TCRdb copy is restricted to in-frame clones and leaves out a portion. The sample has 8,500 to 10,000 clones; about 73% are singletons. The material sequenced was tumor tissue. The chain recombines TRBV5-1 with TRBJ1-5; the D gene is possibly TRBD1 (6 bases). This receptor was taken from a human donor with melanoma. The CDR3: CASSLDGGSQPQHF. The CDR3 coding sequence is TGCGCCAGCAGCTTGGATGGGGGCAGTCAGCCCCAGCATTTT.